In this sample, the clone carrying this TCR beta chain turned up many times. The record originates from a study of T cells in Graves' hyperthyroidism and ophthalmopathy. Using RNA transcripts as the source, TCR beta CDR3 regions were amplified. The study used the HTBI primer set for a first-round RT-PCR of the TCR CDR3. Each CDR3 protein is one row after TCRdb ran MiXCR on the multiplex PCR reads. In the table there are under 550,000 distinct CDR3 sequences, around 20% of which are singletons. CDR1 and CDR2 from the germline V gene are MNHNY and SVGAGI (reference sequence). J lost 3 bases, V lost 2 bases, and 10 bases had no gene match. This CDR3 has 20 amino acids. For the diagnoses, clinical symptoms, serum thyroxine and TRAb, thyroid ultrasound and orbital computed tomography were used.

What was sequenced was blood. The J gene is TRBJ2-1, the V gene TRBV6-6, with 16 positions matching TRBD2. The source of this sequence is a man aged 40-49 years with Graves' ophthalmopathy. Here the CDR3 reads CASSYGTSGRVLPFYNEQFF. CDR3 DNA: TGTGCCAGCAGTTACGGGACTAGCGGGAGGGTCCTCCCTTTCTACAATGAGCAGTTCTTC.